A single sample gave rise to the 27 T cell receptor beta chains below, sequenced in a study of blood T cells in healthy people across ages. A second PCR, run for roughly 7 to 11 cycles, used a sample-barcoded 5' primer plus a J-beta primer mix. Each CDR3 protein gets one entry after TCRdb re-called the 5' RACE reads with MiXCR. The table has 780,000 or so distinct CDR3 sequences, about 55% seen once. Sequencing was done on a sample of blood. Receptors were obtained from an elderly man in good health.

The genes are TRBV4-1 and TRBJ2-7; 11 bases fit TRBD1. Trimming removed 3 bases from V and 4 bases from J; junction bases left unmatched: 8. This CDR3 region has 16 residues. Germline V gives CDR1 MGHRA, CDR2 YSYEKL. The CDR3 region has the DNA TGCGCCAGCAGCCATCCGGGACAGGGGGGGGTATACGAGCAGTACTTC. This translates into CASSHPGQGGVYEQYF.

This chain uses TRBV5-1 with TRBJ2-5, with 9 nucleotides matching TRBD1. Germline V lookup: CDR1 SGHRS, CDR2 YFSETQ. The CDR3 is made up of 13 amino acids. Trimming at V came to 4 bases and at J to 5 bases, leaving 3 bases not matched to a gene. This CDR3 is CASSAQGAETQYF. CDR3 sequence (DNA): TGCGCCAGCAGCGCACAGGGGGCCGAGACCCAGTACTTC.

This clonotype has more than one count but fewer than ten. The chain recombines TRBV15 with TRBJ1-4; TRBD1 might be the D (6 bases). Germline loops: CDR1 LNHNV, CDR2 YYDKDF (reference sequence). The length of the CDR3 is 15 residues. V was cut by 0 bases and J by 8 bases, with 13 bases left in between. The CDR3 spells CATSRETGSREKLFF. CDR3 bases: TGTGCCACCAGCAGAGAAACAGGGTCACGGGAAAAACTGTTTTTT.

The chain is built from TRBV4-2 and TRBJ2-3; no clear D gene. V was pared by 0 bases and J by 14 bases, with 27 bases between. CDR1 is LGHNA and CDR2 is YNFKEQ in the germline V gene. The CDR3 runs 17 residues. Here the CDR3 reads CASSQDQAAYPHRYAYF. The CDR3 DNA follows: TGTGCCAGCAGCCAAGATCAGGCGGCTTACCCACACAGATACGCGTATTTT.

This chain uses TRBV10-3 with TRBJ2-5; D gene uncertain. With 1 base removed from V and 2 bases from J, the gap between germline ends came to 8 bases. CDR1 and CDR2 (germline): ENHRY, SYGVKD. This CDR3 spans 14 amino acids. CDR3 in amino acids: CAISEFNMQETQYF. The DNA of the CDR3 is TGTGCCATCAGTGAGTTCAACATGCAAGAGACCCAGTACTTC.

The CDR3 loop is CASSPPGGRYNEQFF. The DNA for the CDR3 is TGTGCCAGCAGCCCCCCGGGGGGGCGCTACAATGAGCAGTTCTTC. The V and J genes are TRBV7-9 and TRBJ2-1, with 8 bases aligning to TRBD2. Germline CDR1 and CDR2: SEHNR and FQNEAQ (reference sequence). V shed 5 bases and J 3 bases; nucleotides not matched to a gene: 6. The CDR3 loop spans 15 amino acids.

CDR3 sequence (DNA): TGCAGTGCTAGCGGACAGGGTGTTAACAATGAGCAGTTCTTC. Translation: CSASGQGVNNEQFF. The chain joins TRBV20-1 to TRBJ2-1; 8 nucleotides match TRBD1. The junction had 6 bases not matched to a gene; V was cut back by 3 bases and J by 5 bases. Germline V gene lookup returns CDR1 DFQATT and CDR2 SNEGSKA (reference sequence). The CDR3 extends over 14 amino acids.

This chain connects TRBV20-1 to TRBJ2-1, with D possibly being TRBD2 (5 bases). V was clipped by 6 bases and J by 5 bases, with 14 bases between them. Germline-derived CDR1 and CDR2 are DFQATT and SNEGSKA (reference sequence). The CDR3 extends over 13 amino acids. CDR3 protein: CSAPRSGNNEQFF. CDR3 DNA sequence: TGCAGTGCCCCGAGAAGCGGAAACAATGAGCAGTTCTTC.

This clonotype was counted between two and nine times. This sequence joins TRBV2 and TRBJ2-7; 7 nucleotides agree with TRBD2. Trimming at V came to 6 bases and at J to 4 bases, leaving 12 bases not matched to a gene. The germline gives CDR1 SNHLY, CDR2 FYNNEI. This CDR3 is 15 amino acids long. The CDR3 DNA sequence: TGTGCCAGCAGGCCCGGGGGGACTGTAGTATACGAGCAGTACTTC. This sequence encodes CASRPGGTVVYEQYF.

V is TRBV30 and J is TRBJ2-3, with a tentative D call TRBD1 (5 bases). V was cut by 0 bases and J by 14 bases, with 15 bases left in between. The CDR3 consists of 12 residues. Germline lookup yields CDR1 GTSNPN and CDR2 SVGIG (reference sequence). CDR3 sequence (DNA): TGTGCCTGGAGTGTACAGCAGGGATACGCGTATTTT. Protein sequence: CAWSVQQGYAYF.

The J gene is TRBJ2-5, the V gene TRBV7-2; possibly TRBD2 for D (5 bases). The better agreement between TRBJ2-4 and the DNA end casts doubt on the J call. Germline V CDR1 and CDR2: SGHTA, FQGNSA. This CDR3 has 13 amino acids. The CDR3 DNA reads as TGTGCCAGCAGCTACCCGCGGGAAAACATTCAGTACTTC. Translated, it gives CASSYPRENIQYF.

The CDR3 nucleotides are TGTGCCATCAGGGACAGGGAGGGGAGTGGTGGCTACACCTTC. Protein product: CAIRDREGSGGYTF. The V and J genes are TRBV10-3 and TRBJ1-2; the match to TRBD1 covers 8 bases. In germline, CDR1 is ENHRY, CDR2 SYGVKD. CDR3 length: 14 amino acids. V lost 6 bases, J lost 7 bases, and 10 bases stayed unmatched.

This clonotype was seen a few times. The chain uses TRBV18 and TRBJ1-4, with D perhaps matching TRBD1 (6 bases). Per germline, CDR1 KGHSH and CDR2 LQKENI. CDR3 length equals 14 residues. Trimming pared 5 bases from V and 0 bases from J, leaving 7 bases between. CDR3: CASSRGSTNEKLFF. CDR3 DNA: TGTGCCAGCTCAAGGGGGTCAACTAATGAAAAACTGTTTTTT.

This chain uses TRBV3-1 with TRBJ2-3, with 7 positions matching TRBD2. The germline CDR1 and CDR2 sequences are LGHDT and YNNKEL (reference sequence). The V gene end was trimmed by 0 bases and the J gene end by 10 bases; junction bases not matched to a gene: 7. The CDR3 spans 14 residues. Here the CDR3 DNA reads TGTGCCAGCAGCCAAGATCCCGCTAGCGGACCGCAGTATTTT. Translating gives CASSQDPASGPQYF.

The chain uses TRBV29-1 and TRBJ2-7; 7 bases are shared with TRBD1. The J segment lost 8 bases and the V segment lost 6 bases, leaving 10 bases of the junction unmatched. CDR1 is SQVTM, CDR2 ANQGSEA, per germline. The CDR3 sequence is 12 residues long. The CDR3 loop reads CSVARTGTKQYF. The CDR3 bases are TGCAGCGTAGCCCGGACAGGTACAAAGCAGTACTTC.

This clonotype showed up just a few times. CDR3 protein: CASSSWTSGAGEQYF. CDR3 nucleotides: TGTGCCAGCAGCTCATGGACTAGCGGGGCGGGGGAGCAGTACTTC. The V call is TRBV9, the J call TRBJ2-5, with 12 bases identical to TRBD2. CDR3 length: 15 amino acids. Trimming removed 4 bases from V and 11 bases from J; junction bases left unmatched: 12. Germline CDR1 and CDR2: SGDLS and YYNGEE.

This clonotype was recorded at least ten times. A much bigger clone sits one base away, suggesting this may be a read error. The J gene is TRBJ2-3, the V gene TRBV5-6; either TRBD1 or TRBD2 may fit D (5 bases each). The CDR3 runs 13 residues. V was clipped by 4 bases and J by 14 bases, with 20 bases between them. Germline V gene lookup returns CDR1 SGHDT and CDR2 YYEEEE. The CDR3 DNA is TGTGCCAGCAGCACGGGACCCTTCGGAGACGCGTATTTT. It encodes CASSTGPFGDAYF.

This clonotype was counted a few times. CDR3 loop: CASSQPGQGLYEQYF. Written as DNA, the CDR3 is TGCGCCAGCAGCCAGCCGGGACAGGGGCTTTACGAGCAGTACTTC. This chain uses TRBV4-1 with TRBJ2-7; 10 bases are shared with TRBD1. Germline V gives CDR1 MGHRA, CDR2 YSYEKL. The CDR3 runs to 15 residues. The J segment lost 4 bases and the V segment lost 3 bases, leaving 6 bases of the junction unmatched.

This clonotype has ten or more counts. The chain joins TRBV29-1 to TRBJ2-7; 11 bases map to TRBD2. V lost 6 bases to trimming and J lost 2 bases; unmatched junction nucleotides: 9. CDR3 length: 15 amino acids. Germline V CDR1 and CDR2: SQVTM, ANQGSEA. The CDR3 bases are TGCAGCGTCCAAACTAGCGGGAGTGCAGCCTACGAGCAGTACTTC. Its protein is CSVQTSGSAAYEQYF.

The genes are TRBV9 and TRBJ2-1, with 9 positions matching TRBD2. In germline, CDR1 is SGDLS, CDR2 YYNGEE. V gave up 4 bases and J gave up 2 bases; unmatched junction bases: 19. The CDR3 consists of 20 residues. DNA for the CDR3: TGTGCCAGCAGCCCCGCGTCGGGACTAGCTTCTGAGGGGCCCTACAATGAGCAGTTCTTC. This sequence encodes CASSPASGLASEGPYNEQFF.

V gene TRBV29-1 combines with J gene TRBJ2-3; D possibly corresponds to TRBD1 (6 bases). The CDR3 length is 15 residues. Germline lookup yields CDR1 SQVTM and CDR2 ANQGSEA. Trimming removed 2 bases at V and 4 bases at J, with 16 bases between. The CDR3 sequence is CSVEKQGGLADTQYF. The CDR3 DNA reads TGCAGCGTTGAAAAACAGGGTGGCTTGGCAGATACGCAGTATTTT.

The DNA for the CDR3 is TGTGCCAGCAGCCTTGGGAGGGCAAGCAAAAACATTCAGTACTTC. Its protein product is CASSLGRASKNIQYF. This rearrangement joins TRBV6-1 to TRBJ2-4, with 7 nucleotides matching TRBD2. Germline CDR1 is MNHNS and CDR2 is SASEGT. This CDR3 contains 15 residues. The ends lost 6 bases at V and 3 bases at J; junction bases unmatched: 8.

For this clonotype: A much more abundant neighbour one base away suggests this may be a read error. The CDR3 DNA is TGTGCCGGCAGCCAAGACCCCTTCGGGACTAGCGGTCATGGTGAGCAGTTCTTC. Its translation: CAGSQDPFGTSGHGEQFF. This chain links TRBV14 with TRBJ2-1; 11 bases fit TRBD2. Germline CDR1 is SGHDN and CDR2 is FVKESK. The CDR3 extends over 18 amino acids.

V is TRBV15 and J is TRBJ2-1; TRBD2 aligns across 14 bases. There are 19 residues in the CDR3. Looked up from germline, CDR1 is LNHNV and CDR2 is YYDKDF (reference sequence). Germline trimming cut 1 base from V and 5 bases from J; bases unmatched to any gene: 10. Written as DNA, the CDR3 is TGTGCCACCAGCAGAGCCCGGACTAGCGGGAGGTTCCAGGACAATGAGCAGTTCTTC. It codes for CATSRARTSGRFQDNEQFF.

J is TRBJ1-2 and V is TRBV3-1; 7 nucleotides agree with TRBD1. Germline CDR1 reads LGHDT; CDR2 reads YNNKEL (reference sequence). The CDR3 totals 15 residues. V lost 3 bases, J lost 8 bases, and 12 bases stayed unmatched. In DNA form, the CDR3 reads TGTGCCAGCAGCCATCCCAGAGACAGGGTCCAGGGCTACACCTTC. Amino acid sequence: CASSHPRDRVQGYTF.

The chain links TRBV12-3 or TRBV12-4 to TRBJ2-1; 7 nucleotides line up with TRBD1. CDR3 length equals 13 residues. After removal of 5 bases from V and 12 bases from J, the junction contained 10 bases not matched to a gene. The CDR3 region is CASSAETGRSQFF. DNA for the CDR3: TGTGCCAGCAGTGCCGAGACAGGGCGATCGCAGTTCTTC.

CDR3 sequence: CASSLAGTGGSETQYF. In DNA form, the CDR3 reads TGTGCCAGCAGCTTAGCTGGGACAGGGGGCTCAGAGACCCAGTACTTC. This sequence joins TRBV7-2 and TRBJ2-5; 12 bases map to TRBD1. In germline, CDR1 is SGHTA, CDR2 FQGNSA. Trimming took 0 bases from V and 4 from J; bases not matched to a gene: 3. The CDR3 has 16 residues.